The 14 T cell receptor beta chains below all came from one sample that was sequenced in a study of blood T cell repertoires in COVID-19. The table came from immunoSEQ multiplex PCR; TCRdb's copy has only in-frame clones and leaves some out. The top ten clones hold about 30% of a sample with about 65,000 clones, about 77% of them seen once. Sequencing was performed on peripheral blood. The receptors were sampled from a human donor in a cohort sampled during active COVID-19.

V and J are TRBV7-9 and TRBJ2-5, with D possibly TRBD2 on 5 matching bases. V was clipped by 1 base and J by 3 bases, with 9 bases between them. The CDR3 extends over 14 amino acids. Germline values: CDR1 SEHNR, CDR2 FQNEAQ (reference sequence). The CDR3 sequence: CASSLGTLKETQYF. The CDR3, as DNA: TGTGCCAGCAGCTTAGGGACTTTGAAAGAGACCCAGTACTTC.

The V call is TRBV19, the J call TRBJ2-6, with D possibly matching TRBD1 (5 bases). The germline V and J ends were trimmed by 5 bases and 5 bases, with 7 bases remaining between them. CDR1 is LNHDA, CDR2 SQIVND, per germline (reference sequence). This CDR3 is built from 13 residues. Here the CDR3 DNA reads TGTGCCAGTAGTCCAGGGTGGGCCAACGTCCTGACTTTC. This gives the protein CASSPGWANVLTF. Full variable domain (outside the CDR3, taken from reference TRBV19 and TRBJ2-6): DGGITQSPKYLFRKEGQNVTLSCEQNLNHDAMYWYRQDPGQGLRLIYYSQIVNDFQKGDIAEGYSVSREKKESFPLTVTSAQKNPTAFYLCASSPGWANVLTFGAGSRLTVL.

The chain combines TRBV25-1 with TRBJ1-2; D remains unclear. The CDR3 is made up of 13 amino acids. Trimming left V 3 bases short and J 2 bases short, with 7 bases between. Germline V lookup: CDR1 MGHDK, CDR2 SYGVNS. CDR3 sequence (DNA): TGTGCCAGCAGTGAGGGCTGGAACTATGGCTACACCTTC. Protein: CASSEGWNYGYTF.

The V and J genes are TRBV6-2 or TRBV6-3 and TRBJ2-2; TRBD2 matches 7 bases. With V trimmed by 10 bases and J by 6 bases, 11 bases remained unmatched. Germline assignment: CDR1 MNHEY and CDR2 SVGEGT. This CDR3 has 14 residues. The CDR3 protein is CATSQGGLPGELFF. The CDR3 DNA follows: TGTGCCACCAGCCAGGGAGGGCTGCCCGGGGAGCTGTTTTTT.

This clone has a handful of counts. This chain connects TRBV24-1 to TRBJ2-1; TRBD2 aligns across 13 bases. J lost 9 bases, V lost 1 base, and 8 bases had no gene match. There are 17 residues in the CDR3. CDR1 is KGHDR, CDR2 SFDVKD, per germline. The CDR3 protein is CATSDFPRTSGRVEQFF. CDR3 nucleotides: TGTGCCACCAGTGATTTTCCCCGGACTAGCGGGAGAGTTGAGCAGTTCTTC.

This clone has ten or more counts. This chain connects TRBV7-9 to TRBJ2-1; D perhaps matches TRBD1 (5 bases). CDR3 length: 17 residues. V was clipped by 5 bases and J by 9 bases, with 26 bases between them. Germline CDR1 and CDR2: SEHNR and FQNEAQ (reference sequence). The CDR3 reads CASSKSPRAGWNREQFF. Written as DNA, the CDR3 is TGTGCCAGCAGCAAAAGCCCCCGGGCAGGGTGGAATCGTGAGCAGTTCTTC. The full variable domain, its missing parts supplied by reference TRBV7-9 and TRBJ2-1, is DTGVSQNPRHKITKRGQNVTFRCDPISEHNRLYWYRQTLGQGPEFLTYFQNEAQLEKSRLLSDRFSAERPKGSFSTLEIQRTEQGDSAMYLCASSKSPRAGWNREQFFGPGTRLTVL.

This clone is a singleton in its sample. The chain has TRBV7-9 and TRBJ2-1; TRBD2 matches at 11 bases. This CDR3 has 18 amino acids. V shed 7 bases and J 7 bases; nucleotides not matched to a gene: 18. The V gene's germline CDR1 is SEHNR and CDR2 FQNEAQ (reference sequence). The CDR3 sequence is CASNPRASGRTGRNEQFF. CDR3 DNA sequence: TGTGCCAGCAACCCCCGGGCTAGCGGGAGGACGGGAAGGAATGAGCAGTTCTTC. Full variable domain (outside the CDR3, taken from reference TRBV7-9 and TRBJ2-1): DTGVSQNPRHKITKRGQNVTFRCDPISEHNRLYWYRQTLGQGPEFLTYFQNEAQLEKSRLLSDRFSAERPKGSFSTLEIQRTEQGDSAMYLCASNPRASGRTGRNEQFFGPGTRLTVL.

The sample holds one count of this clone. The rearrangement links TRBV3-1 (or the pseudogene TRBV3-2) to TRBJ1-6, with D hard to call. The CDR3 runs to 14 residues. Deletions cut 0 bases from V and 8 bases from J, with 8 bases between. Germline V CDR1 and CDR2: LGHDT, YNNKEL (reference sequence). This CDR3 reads CASSQESRDSPLHF. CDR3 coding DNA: TGTGCCAGCAGCCAAGAAAGTCGGGATTCACCCCTCCACTTT.

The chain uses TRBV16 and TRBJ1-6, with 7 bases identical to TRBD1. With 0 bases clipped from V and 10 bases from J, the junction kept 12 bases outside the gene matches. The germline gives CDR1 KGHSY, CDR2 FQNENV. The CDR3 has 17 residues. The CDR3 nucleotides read TGTGCCAGCAGCCAATCTAGTAAAGGGGGCAAAAGATCACCCCTCCACTTT. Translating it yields CASSQSSKGGKRSPLHF.

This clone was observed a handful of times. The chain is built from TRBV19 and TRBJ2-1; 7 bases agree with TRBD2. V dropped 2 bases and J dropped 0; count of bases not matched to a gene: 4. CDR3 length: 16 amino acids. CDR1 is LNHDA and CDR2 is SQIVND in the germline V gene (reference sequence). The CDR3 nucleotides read TGTGCCAGTAGTATATTGGGGGGGAGCTCCTACAATGAGCAGTTCTTC. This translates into CASSILGGSSYNEQFF.

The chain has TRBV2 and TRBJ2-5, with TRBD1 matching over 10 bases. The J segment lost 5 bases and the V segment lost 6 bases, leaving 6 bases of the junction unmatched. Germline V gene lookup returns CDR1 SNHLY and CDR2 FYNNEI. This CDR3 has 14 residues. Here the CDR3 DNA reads TGTGCCAGCAGGGCGGGACAGGGGAGGGAGACCCAGTACTTC. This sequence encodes CASRAGQGRETQYF.

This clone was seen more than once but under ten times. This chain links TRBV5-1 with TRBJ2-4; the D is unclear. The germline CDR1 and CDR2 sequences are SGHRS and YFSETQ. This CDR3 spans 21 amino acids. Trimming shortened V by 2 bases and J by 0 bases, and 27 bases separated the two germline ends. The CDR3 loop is CASSLTLLARLRSVAKNIQYF. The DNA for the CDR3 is TGCGCCAGCAGCTTAACCCTCCTGGCTCGGCTTCGGAGCGTAGCCAAAAACATTCAGTACTTC. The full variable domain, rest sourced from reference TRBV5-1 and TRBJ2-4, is KAGVTQTPRYLIKTRGQQVTLSCSPISGHRSVSWYQQTPGQGLQFLFEYFSETQRNKGNFPGRFSGRQFSNSRSEMNVSTLELGDSALYLCASSLTLLARLRSVAKNIQYFGAGTRLSVL.

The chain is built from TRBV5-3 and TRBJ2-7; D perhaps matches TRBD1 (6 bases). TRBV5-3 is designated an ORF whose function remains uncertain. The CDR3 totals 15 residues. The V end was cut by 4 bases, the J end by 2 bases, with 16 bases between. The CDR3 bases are TGTGCCAGAAGCCAGGACAGCGACTCCACCTACGAGCAGTACTTC. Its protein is CARSQDSDSTYEQYF.

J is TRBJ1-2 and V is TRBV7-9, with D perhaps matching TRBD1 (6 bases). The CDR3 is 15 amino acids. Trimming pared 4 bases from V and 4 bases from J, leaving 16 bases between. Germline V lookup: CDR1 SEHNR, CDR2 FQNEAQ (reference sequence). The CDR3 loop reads CASSSQQGFGYGYTF. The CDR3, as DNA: TGTGCCAGCAGCTCACAACAGGGATTCGGCTATGGCTACACCTTC.